This T cell receptor (beta chain) was identified in a study of T-cell memory formation after mild COVID-19. Whole-study context: TCR clusters mostly belonged to single donors.

Note on this clonotype: The antigen is undetermined.

Study-wide results and caveats: Cross-reactive memory seemingly joined, as some responding clones were found in pre-infection memory.

The authors produced TCR alpha and TCR beta cDNA libraries with sample barcodes and UMIs by 5'RACE using constant-segment primers. MiXCR, applied by TCRdb to the 5' RACE reads, yields one record per CDR3 protein. Of a few hundred thousand distinct CDR3 sequences detected, 15% to 20% appear once; the ten largest clones hold about a fifth. Source material: PBMCs or a T cell subset sorted from them (not recorded which). The sequence derives from a man younger than 35 who had mild COVID-19 (a few samples of this study predate the infection). Cell type and time point are not known.

The chain's CDR3 is CASSQRRNSPLHF. CDR3 coding DNA: TGCGCCAGCAGCCAACGGCGAAACTCACCCCTCCACTTT. The chain links TRBV4-3 to TRBJ1-6; D not resolved. CDR3 length: 13 residues. V was pared by 2 bases and J by 10 bases, with 9 bases between. Germline lookup yields CDR1 LGHNA and CDR2 YSLEER.